A single sample gave rise to the 26 T cell receptor beta chains below, sequenced in a study of OX40 agonist ivuxolimab in advanced cancers. Clones were read by immunoSEQ multiplex PCR, and TCRdb kept only the in-frame ones, dropping some. The sample yields 90,000 to 150,000 clones, around 89% seen once. The sample was CD4+ or CD8+ T cells sorted from blood, taken in a trial of the OX40 agonist ivuxolimab. The receptor set was obtained from an adult with an advanced solid tumor such as melanoma, head and neck, liver or kidney cancer.

A single count supports this clone. The gene calls are TRBV7-3 and TRBJ2-1; unclear D gene. The CDR3 extends over 12 amino acids. V lost 1 base and J 5 bases, leaving 3 bases between the germline ends. CDR1 and CDR2 (germline): SGHTA, FQGTGA. The CDR3 sequence is CASSLRDNEQFF. CDR3 in DNA: TGTGCCAGCAGCTTAAGGGACAATGAGCAGTTCTTC.

J is TRBJ2-3 and V is TRBV5-1; a possible D gene is TRBD1 (5 bases). This CDR3 contains 14 residues. Between the trimmed V and J ends, which lost 5 bases and 2 bases, there was a span of 12 bases. CDR1 is SGHRS and CDR2 is YFSETQ in the germline V gene. The DNA for the CDR3 is TGCGCCAGCAGACCTGGACATCCCACAGATACGCAGTATTTT. It specifies CASRPGHPTDTQYF.

The V and J genes are TRBV19 and TRBJ1-1, with D possibly TRBD1 on 5 matching bases. Germline lookup yields CDR1 LNHDA and CDR2 SQIVND (reference sequence). Trimming left V 10 bases short and J 1 base short, with 16 bases between. This CDR3 is built from 14 residues. CDR3 DNA: TGTGCCAATCAGGGTGGGGGGTCGAACACTGAAGCTTTCTTT. Encoded protein: CANQGGGSNTEAFF.

CDR3 nucleotide sequence: TGTGCCAGCAGTTTTGACAGGGCCGGGGAGCTGTTTTTT. Amino acid sequence: CASSFDRAGELFF. The gene calls are TRBV5-4 and TRBJ2-2; 7 bases align to TRBD1. Germline CDR1 is SGHNT and CDR2 is YYREEE (reference sequence). The CDR3 has 13 amino acids. The V segment lost 5 bases and the J segment 6 bases; nucleotides outside the gene matches: 4.

The chain joins TRBV11-3 to TRBJ2-2, with D possibly matching TRBD2 (6 bases). V was cut by 5 bases and J by 0 bases, with 10 bases left in between. Germline V CDR1 and CDR2: SGHNT, YENEEA. The CDR3 has 15 residues. The CDR3 protein is CASSPGGSNTGELFF. For the CDR3, the DNA is TGTGCCAGCAGCCCCGGGGGTTCGAACACCGGGGAGCTGTTTTTT.

The J gene is TRBJ2-1, the V gene TRBV7-2; D is perhaps TRBD1 or TRBD2 (6 bases each). Germline CDR1 and CDR2: SGHTA and FQGNSA. V was pared by 4 bases and J by 10 bases, with 14 bases between. This CDR3 has 13 amino acids. In DNA form, the CDR3 reads TGTGCCAGCAGCTCCAAGGGGGGCGGCGAGCAGTTCTTC. Translated: CASSSKGGGEQFF.

The gene calls are TRBV6-5 and TRBJ1-5; unclear D gene. Between the trimmed V and J ends, which lost 2 bases and 2 bases, there was a span of 4 bases. Germline loops: CDR1 MNHEY, CDR2 SVGAGI. The CDR3 has 13 residues. CDR3 nucleotides: TGTGCCAGCAGTTACAGGGGCAATCAGCCCCAGCATTTT. Translated, it gives CASSYRGNQPQHF.

V is TRBV7-2 and J is TRBJ1-5, with no clear D. V was pared by 3 bases and J by 3 bases, with 9 bases between. Germline-derived CDR1 and CDR2 are SGHTA and FQGNSA. The CDR3 length is 14 residues. CDR3 amino acids: CASSLNSYNQPQHF. CDR3 nucleotides: TGTGCCAGCAGCTTGAACAGTTACAATCAGCCCCAGCATTTT. Full variable domain (remainder filled in from reference TRBV7-2 and TRBJ1-5): GAGVSQSPSNKVTEKGKDVELRCDPISGHTALYWYRQSLGQGLEFLIYFQGNSAPDKSGLPSDRFSAERTGGSVSTLTIQRTQQEDSAVYLCASSLNSYNQPQHFGDGTRLSIL.

The chain recombines TRBV27 with TRBJ1-1; no definite D call. CDR1 is MNHEY, CDR2 SMNVEV, per germline (reference sequence). Trimming took 6 bases from V and 7 from J, leaving 15 bases between them. CDR3 length equals 13 residues. CDR3: CASSRTGLGEAFF. Here the CDR3 DNA reads TGTGCCAGCAGCCGAACGGGATTAGGTGAAGCTTTCTTT.

This chain links TRBV7-2 with TRBJ1-5; weak D call: TRBD1 (5 bases). Germline values: CDR1 SGHTA, CDR2 FQGNSA. CDR3 length equals 17 residues. With 3 bases removed from V and 7 bases from J, the gap between germline ends came to 22 bases. The CDR3 spells CASSLRGISGAAQPQHF. The CDR3 nucleotides are TGTGCCAGCAGCTTGCGAGGCATTAGTGGGGCAGCGCAGCCCCAGCATTTT.

This clone was recorded a few times. As DNA, the CDR3 is TGTGCCAGCAGCCCGACGGAAGTGGGTTGGCCCCAGCATTTT. Its translation is CASSPTEVGWPQHF. This chain links TRBV11-3 with TRBJ1-5; D gene unclear. Trimming took 5 bases from V and 9 from J, leaving 17 bases between them. The V gene's germline CDR1 is SGHNT and CDR2 YENEEA. This CDR3 is 14 amino acids long.

The CDR3 DNA sequence: TGTGCCTGGACCCAGGACAGCTACACCATATATTTT. It specifies CAWTQDSYTIYF. J is TRBJ1-3 and V is TRBV30, with D perhaps matching TRBD1 (6 bases). Germline CDR1 GTSNPN, CDR2 SVGIG (reference sequence). Trimming took 4 bases from V and 8 from J, leaving 12 bases between them. This CDR3 has 12 amino acids.

J is TRBJ2-3 and V is TRBV19, with a weak D call TRBD1 (5 bases). The CDR3 extends over 16 amino acids. Trimming took 8 bases from V and 0 from J, leaving 18 bases between them. Germline CDR1 LNHDA, CDR2 SQIVND (reference sequence). The CDR3 sequence is CASAKGLQGSTDTQYF. The CDR3 DNA is TGTGCCAGTGCGAAGGGCCTTCAGGGTAGCACAGATACGCAGTATTTT.

This sequence joins TRBV7-8 and TRBJ2-2; no reliable D call. The V gene lost 5 bases and the J gene lost 6 bases, with 7 bases spanning the gap. Germline V lookup: CDR1 SGHVS, CDR2 FQNEAQ. The CDR3 extends over 12 amino acids. CDR3 sequence (DNA): TGTGCCAGCAGCATTTGGCCCGGGGAGCTGTTTTTT. This sequence encodes CASSIWPGELFF.

The V gene is TRBV7-2, the J gene TRBJ2-1, with a tentative D call TRBD2 (7 bases). This CDR3 contains 15 residues. The germline V and J ends were trimmed by 2 bases and 5 bases, with 13 bases remaining between them. Germline V gene lookup returns CDR1 SGHTA and CDR2 FQGNSA. CDR3 DNA: TGTGCCAGCAGCTTACGGGGGGCCCCGAACAATGAGCAGTTCTTC. As protein: CASSLRGAPNNEQFF.

This clone was found a few times. The rearrangement joins TRBV10-3 to TRBJ2-7; 8 bases align to TRBD1. J gave up 1 base and V 5 bases, and 4 bases lay outside the gene matches. The CDR3 is 14 residues long. CDR1 ENHRY and CDR2 SYGVKD come from the germline V gene. CDR3 nucleotide sequence: TGTGCCATCAGTTACACAGGGGGGTCCTACGAGCAGTACTTC. The encoded protein is CAISYTGGSYEQYF.

J is TRBJ2-5 and V is TRBV20-1; D is ambiguous. CDR1 and CDR2 (germline): DFQATT, SNEGSKA (reference sequence). This CDR3 contains 11 residues. Between the trimmed V and J ends, which lost 3 bases and 8 bases, there was a span of 10 bases. The CDR3 DNA follows: TGCAGTGCTAGCAGCCCGGACACCCAGTACTTC. It codes for CSASSPDTQYF.

The rearrangement joins TRBV2 to TRBJ1-2; D gene unclear. This CDR3 region has 13 residues. V was trimmed by 6 bases and J by 0 bases, leaving 8 bases between them. Germline-derived CDR1 and CDR2 are SNHLY and FYNNEI. In DNA, the CDR3 is TGTGCCAGCAGGGCAGGTGCTAACTATGGCTACACCTTC. Translated: CASRAGANYGYTF. The variable domain in full, with the rest retrieved from reference TRBV2 and TRBJ1-2, is EPEVTQTPSHQVTQMGQEVILRCVPISNHLYFYWYRQILGQKVEFLVSFYNNEISEKSEIFDDQFSVERPDGSNFTLKIRSTKLEDSAMYFCASRAGANYGYTFGSGTRLTVV.

The chain's CDR3 is CAGGKGYQPQHF. DNA for the CDR3: TGTGCCGGAGGCAAGGGATATCAGCCCCAGCATTTT. The rearrangement joins TRBV6-6 to TRBJ1-5; D gene unclear. V was pared by 11 bases and J by 5 bases, with 13 bases between. The CDR3 is made up of 12 amino acids. Germline CDR1 MNHNY, CDR2 SVGAGI (reference sequence).

This clone appeared once. The chain uses TRBV27 and TRBJ1-2; a possible D gene is TRBD1 (5 bases). This CDR3 has 14 residues. V was pared by 1 base and J by 8 bases, with 14 bases between. Germline CDR1 MNHEY, CDR2 SMNVEV (reference sequence). CDR3 in amino acids: CASSLLRGQEGYTF. DNA of the CDR3: TGTGCCAGCAGTTTATTAAGGGGCCAAGAGGGCTACACCTTC.

The V call is TRBV30, the J call TRBJ1-5; D is ambiguous. The CDR3 contains 13 residues. Trimming shortened V by 2 bases and J by 4 bases, and 9 bases separated the two germline ends. Germline V gene sequence: CDR1 GTSNPN, CDR2 SVGIG (reference sequence). CDR3 protein: CAWSLRENQPQHF. The CDR3 nucleotides read TGTGCCTGGAGTCTCCGGGAAAATCAGCCCCAGCATTTT.

This clone was seen just once. This chain uses TRBV29-1 with TRBJ2-1; perhaps TRBD2 as D (6 bases). The ends were cut back, 3 bases at V and 7 bases at J, with 13 bases in the middle. There are 13 residues in the CDR3. From germline, CDR1 is SQVTM and CDR2 ANQGSEA. This CDR3 is CSVERTGVNEQFF. The CDR3 nucleotides read TGCAGCGTTGAGAGAACGGGGGTGAATGAGCAGTTCTTC.

The chain uses TRBV2 and TRBJ2-5; unclear D gene. Germline lookup yields CDR1 SNHLY and CDR2 FYNNEI. The CDR3 covers 10 residues. The V end was cut by 8 bases, the J end by 1 base, with 2 bases between. In nucleotides, the CDR3 is TGTGCCAGCGCCCAAGAGACCCAGTACTTC. This translates into CASAQETQYF.

The sample holds one count of this clone. This sequence joins TRBV10-1 and TRBJ2-7, with D tentatively TRBD1 or TRBD2 (5 bases each). The CDR3 has 15 amino acids. Germline CDR1 is WNHNN and CDR2 is SYGVQD (reference sequence). V was shortened by 4 bases and J by 0 bases, with 13 bases between the two germline ends. The CDR3 DNA reads as TGCGCCAGCAGTGCCGGGACGGCGAGCTCCTACGAGCAGTACTTC. Protein product: CASSAGTASSYEQYF.

This chain links TRBV5-1 with TRBJ2-7; maybe TRBD2 (7 bases). Looked up from germline, CDR1 is SGHRS and CDR2 is YFSETQ. The CDR3 extends over 15 amino acids. V was shortened by 4 bases and J by 6 bases, with 20 bases between the two germline ends. The CDR3 protein is CASSPFLGGGSEQYF. DNA for the CDR3: TGCGCCAGCAGCCCGTTTTTAGGGGGGGGTTCCGAGCAGTACTTC.

The V call is TRBV7-6, the J call TRBJ1-1; a possible D gene is TRBD1 (5 bases). Germline-derived CDR1 and CDR2 are SGHVS and FNYEAQ. The CDR3 spans 15 residues. Trimming shortened V by 7 bases and J by 4 bases, and 19 bases separated the two germline ends. CDR3 loop: CASTLGGIGSTEAFF. The DNA for the CDR3 is TGTGCCAGCACCCTCGGGGGGATTGGGAGCACTGAAGCTTTCTTT.